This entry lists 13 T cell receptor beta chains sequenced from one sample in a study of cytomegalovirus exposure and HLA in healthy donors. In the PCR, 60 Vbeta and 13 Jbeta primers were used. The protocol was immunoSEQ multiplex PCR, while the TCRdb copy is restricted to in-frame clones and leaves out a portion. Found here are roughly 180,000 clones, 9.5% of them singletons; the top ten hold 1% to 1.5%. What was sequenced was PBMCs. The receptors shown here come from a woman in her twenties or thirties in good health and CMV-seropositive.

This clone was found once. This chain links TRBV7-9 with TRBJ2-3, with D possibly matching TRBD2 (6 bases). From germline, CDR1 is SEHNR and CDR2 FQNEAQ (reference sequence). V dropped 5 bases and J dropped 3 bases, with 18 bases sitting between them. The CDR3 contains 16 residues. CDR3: CASSVWGERRTDTQYF. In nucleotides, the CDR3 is TGTGCCAGCAGCGTCTGGGGGGAGAGGAGGACAGATACGCAGTATTTT.

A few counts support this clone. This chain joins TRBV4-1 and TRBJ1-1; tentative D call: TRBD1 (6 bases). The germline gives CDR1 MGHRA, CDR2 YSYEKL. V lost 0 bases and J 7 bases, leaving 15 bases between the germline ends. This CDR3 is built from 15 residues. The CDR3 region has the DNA TGCGCCAGCAGCCAAGATCGGGGGGCAAAGAGTGAAGCTTTCTTT. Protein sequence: CASSQDRGAKSEAFF.

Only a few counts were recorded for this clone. DNA of the CDR3: TGTGCCAGCAGGTCATCGCAGGATATAGATTCACCCCTCCACTTT. Encoded protein: CASRSSQDIDSPLHF. V and J are TRBV27 and TRBJ1-6; no reliable D call. V lost 6 bases to trimming and J lost 8 bases, with 17 bases between them. CDR1 and CDR2 from the germline V gene are MNHEY and SMNVEV (reference sequence). CDR3 length equals 15 residues.

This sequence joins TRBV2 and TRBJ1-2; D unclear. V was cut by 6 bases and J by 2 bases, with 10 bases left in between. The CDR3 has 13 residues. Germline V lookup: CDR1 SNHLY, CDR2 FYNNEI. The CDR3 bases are TGTGCCAGCAGGGGTGACGGGAACTATGGCTACACCTTC. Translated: CASRGDGNYGYTF.

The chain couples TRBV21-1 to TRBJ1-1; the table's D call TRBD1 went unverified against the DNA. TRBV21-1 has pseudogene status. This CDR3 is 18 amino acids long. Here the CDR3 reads CASSKGDMDRGGNTEAFF. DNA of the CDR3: TGTGCCAGCAGCAAAGGGGATATGGACAGGGGAGGCAACACTGAAGCTTTCTTT.

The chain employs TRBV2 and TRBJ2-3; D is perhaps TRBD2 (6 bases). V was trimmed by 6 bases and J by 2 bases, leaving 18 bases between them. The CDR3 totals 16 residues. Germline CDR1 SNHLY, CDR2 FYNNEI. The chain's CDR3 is CASRGKTTRITDTQYF. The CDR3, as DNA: TGTGCCAGCAGGGGGAAAACGACTAGGATCACAGATACGCAGTATTTT.

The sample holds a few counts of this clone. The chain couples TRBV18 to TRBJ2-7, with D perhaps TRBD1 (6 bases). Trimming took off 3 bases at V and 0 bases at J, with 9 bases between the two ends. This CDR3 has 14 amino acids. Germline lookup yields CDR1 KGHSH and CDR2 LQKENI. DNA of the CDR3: TGTGCCAGCTCACCGGGACACAGCTCCTACGAGCAGTACTTC. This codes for CASSPGHSSYEQYF.

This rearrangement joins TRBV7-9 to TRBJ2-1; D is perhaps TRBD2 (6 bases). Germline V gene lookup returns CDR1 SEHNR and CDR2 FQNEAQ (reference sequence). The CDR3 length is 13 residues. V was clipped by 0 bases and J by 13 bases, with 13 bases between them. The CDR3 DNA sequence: TGTGCCAGCAGCTTAGCGAGTAGGGGACTCCAGTTCTTC. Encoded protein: CASSLASRGLQFF.

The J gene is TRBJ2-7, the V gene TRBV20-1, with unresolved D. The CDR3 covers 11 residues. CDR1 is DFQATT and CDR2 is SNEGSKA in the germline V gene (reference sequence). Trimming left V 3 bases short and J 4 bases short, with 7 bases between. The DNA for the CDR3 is TGCAGTGCTAGTCGAGGTTACGAGCAGTACTTC. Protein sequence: CSASRGYEQYF.

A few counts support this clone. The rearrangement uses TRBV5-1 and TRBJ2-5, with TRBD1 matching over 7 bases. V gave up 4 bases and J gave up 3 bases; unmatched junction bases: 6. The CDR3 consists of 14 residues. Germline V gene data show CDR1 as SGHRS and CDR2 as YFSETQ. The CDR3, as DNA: TGCGCCAGCAGCCTAGGACAGGCTGAAGAGACCCAGTACTTC. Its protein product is CASSLGQAEETQYF.

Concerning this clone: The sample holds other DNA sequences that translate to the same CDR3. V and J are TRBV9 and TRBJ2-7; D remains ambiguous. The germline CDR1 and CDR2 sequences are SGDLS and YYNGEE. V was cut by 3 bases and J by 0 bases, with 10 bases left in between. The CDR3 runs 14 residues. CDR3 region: CASSARLDSYEQYF. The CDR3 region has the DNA TGTGCCAGCAGCGCCCGACTGGACTCCTACGAGCAGTACTTC.

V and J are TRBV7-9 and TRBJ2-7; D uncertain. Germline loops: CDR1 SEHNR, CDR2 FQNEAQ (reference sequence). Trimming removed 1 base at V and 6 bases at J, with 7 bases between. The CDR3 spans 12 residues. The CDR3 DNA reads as TGTGCCAGCAGCTTAGTAACAGCCGAGCAGTACTTC. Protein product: CASSLVTAEQYF. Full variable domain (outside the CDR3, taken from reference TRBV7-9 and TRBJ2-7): DTGVSQNPRHKITKRGQNVTFRCDPISEHNRLYWYRQTLGQGPEFLTYFQNEAQLEKSRLLSDRFSAERPKGSFSTLEIQRTEQGDSAMYLCASSLVTAEQYFGPGTRLTVT.

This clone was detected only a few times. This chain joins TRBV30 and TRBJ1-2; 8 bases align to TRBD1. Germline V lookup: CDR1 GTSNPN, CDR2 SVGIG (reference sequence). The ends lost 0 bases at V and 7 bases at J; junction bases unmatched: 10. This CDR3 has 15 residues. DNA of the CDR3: TGTGCCTGGAGTGTACGGTGGCAGGGGGCGGGTGGCTACACCTTC. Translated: CAWSVRWQGAGGYTF.